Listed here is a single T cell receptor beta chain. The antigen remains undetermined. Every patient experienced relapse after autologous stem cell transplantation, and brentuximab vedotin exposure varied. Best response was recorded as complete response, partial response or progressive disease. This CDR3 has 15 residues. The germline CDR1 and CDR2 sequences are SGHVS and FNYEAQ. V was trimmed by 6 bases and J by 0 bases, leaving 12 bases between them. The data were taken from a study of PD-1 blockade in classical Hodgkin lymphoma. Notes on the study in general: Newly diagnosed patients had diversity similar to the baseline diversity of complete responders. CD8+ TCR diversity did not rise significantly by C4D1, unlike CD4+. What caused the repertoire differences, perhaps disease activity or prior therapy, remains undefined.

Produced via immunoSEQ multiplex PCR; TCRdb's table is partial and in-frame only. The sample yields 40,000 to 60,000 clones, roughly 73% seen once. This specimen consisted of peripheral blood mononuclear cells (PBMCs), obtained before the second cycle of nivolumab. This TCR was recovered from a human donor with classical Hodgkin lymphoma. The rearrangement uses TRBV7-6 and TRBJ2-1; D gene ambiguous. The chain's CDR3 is CASSPTFSSYNEQFF. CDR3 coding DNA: TGTGCCAGCAGTCCTACCTTCAGCTCCTACAATGAGCAGTTCTTC.